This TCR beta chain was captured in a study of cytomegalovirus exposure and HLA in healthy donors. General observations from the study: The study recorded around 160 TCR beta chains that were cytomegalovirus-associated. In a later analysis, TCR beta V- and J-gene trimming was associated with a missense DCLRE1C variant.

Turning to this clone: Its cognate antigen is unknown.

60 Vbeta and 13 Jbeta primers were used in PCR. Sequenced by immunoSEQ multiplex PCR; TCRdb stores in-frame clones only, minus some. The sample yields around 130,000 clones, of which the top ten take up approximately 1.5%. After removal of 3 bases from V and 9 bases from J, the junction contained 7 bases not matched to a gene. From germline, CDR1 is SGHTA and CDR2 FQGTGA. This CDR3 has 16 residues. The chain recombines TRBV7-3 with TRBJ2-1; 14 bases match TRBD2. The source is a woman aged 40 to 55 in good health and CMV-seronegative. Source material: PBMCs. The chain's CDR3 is CASSLGRLAGGPEQFF. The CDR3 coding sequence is TGTGCCAGCAGCTTGGGGAGACTAGCGGGGGGGCCTGAGCAGTTCTTC.